This T cell receptor beta chain was documented in a study of CD8 T cells in Susac syndrome. A quantity of about 0.45 to 1 ug RNA underwent reverse transcription using random hexamers. TCRdb re-derived calls from the immunoSEQ multiplex PCR reads in MiXCR, one entry per CDR3 protein. This sample has about 120,000 distinct CDR3 sequences, with around 93% found just once. This CDR3 comprises 13 residues. Germline CDR1 MNHEY, CDR2 SMNVEV (reference sequence). The V and J ends lost 7 bases and 6 bases respectively, with 16 bases between them. This clonotype was seen a few times. The rearrangement links TRBV27 to TRBJ2-7; no firm D call. The sequencing input was CD8+ T cells from PBMCs. The receptor was derived from a human donor in good health. The CDR3 spells CASKAANPSEQYF. For the CDR3, the DNA is TGTGCCAGCAAGGCAGCCAATCCCTCCGAGCAGTACTTC.